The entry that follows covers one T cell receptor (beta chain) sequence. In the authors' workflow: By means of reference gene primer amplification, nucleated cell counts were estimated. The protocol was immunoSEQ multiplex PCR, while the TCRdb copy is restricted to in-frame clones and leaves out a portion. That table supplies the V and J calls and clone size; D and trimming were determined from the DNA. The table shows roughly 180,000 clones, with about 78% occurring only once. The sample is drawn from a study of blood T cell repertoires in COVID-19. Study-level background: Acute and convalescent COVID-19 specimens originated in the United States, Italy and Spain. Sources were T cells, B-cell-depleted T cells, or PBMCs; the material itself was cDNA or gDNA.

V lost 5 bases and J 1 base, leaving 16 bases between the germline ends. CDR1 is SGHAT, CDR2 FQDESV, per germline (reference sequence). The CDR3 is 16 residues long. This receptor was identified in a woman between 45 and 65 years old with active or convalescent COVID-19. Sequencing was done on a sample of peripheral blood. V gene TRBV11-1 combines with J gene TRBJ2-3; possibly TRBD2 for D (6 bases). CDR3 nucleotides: TGTGCCAGCAGCCCGGCCTCAGGAGGGGGCACAGATACGCAGTATTTT. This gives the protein CASSPASGGGTDTQYF.